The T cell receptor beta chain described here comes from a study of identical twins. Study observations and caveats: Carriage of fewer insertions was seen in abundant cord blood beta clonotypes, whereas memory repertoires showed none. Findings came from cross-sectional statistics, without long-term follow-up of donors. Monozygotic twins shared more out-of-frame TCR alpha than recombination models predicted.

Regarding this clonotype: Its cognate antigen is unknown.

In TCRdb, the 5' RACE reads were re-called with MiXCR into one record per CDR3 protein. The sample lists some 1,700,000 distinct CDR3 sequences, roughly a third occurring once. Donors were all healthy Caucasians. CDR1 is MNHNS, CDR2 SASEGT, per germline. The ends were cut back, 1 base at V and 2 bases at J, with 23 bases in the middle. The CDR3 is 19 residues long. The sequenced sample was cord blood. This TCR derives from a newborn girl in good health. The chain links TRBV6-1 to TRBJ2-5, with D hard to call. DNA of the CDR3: TGTGCCAGCAGTGAAGTTTGGGCATCCGGTCCCTCTTCTCAAGAGACCCAGTACTTC. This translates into CASSEVWASGPSSQETQYF.